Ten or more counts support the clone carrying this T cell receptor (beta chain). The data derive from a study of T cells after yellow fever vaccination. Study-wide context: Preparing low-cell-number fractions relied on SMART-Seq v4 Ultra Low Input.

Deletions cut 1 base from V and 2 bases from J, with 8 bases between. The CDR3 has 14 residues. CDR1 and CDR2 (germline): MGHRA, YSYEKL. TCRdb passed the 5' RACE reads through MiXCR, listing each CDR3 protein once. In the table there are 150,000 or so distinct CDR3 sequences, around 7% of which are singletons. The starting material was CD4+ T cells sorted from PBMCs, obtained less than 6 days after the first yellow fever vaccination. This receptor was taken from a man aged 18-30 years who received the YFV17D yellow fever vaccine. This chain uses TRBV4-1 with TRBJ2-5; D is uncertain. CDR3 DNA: TGCGCCAGCAGCCAAGTAAGGAGACAAGAGACCCAGTACTTC. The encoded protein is CASSQVRRQETQYF.